The clone carrying this T cell receptor (beta chain) was detected a few times. What it binds is not known. This entry comes from a study of cytomegalovirus exposure and HLA in healthy donors. Study-wide results and caveats: The authors listed about 170 TCR beta chains as cytomegalovirus-associated.

Profiled with immunoSEQ multiplex PCR; TCRdb holds only in-frame clones, not every one. The data contain about 82,000 clones, 93% of them singletons. This CDR3 has 15 residues. The germline CDR1 and CDR2 sequences are MRHNA and SNTAGT. The V segment lost 3 bases and the J segment 1 base; nucleotides outside the gene matches: 0. The TCR was taken from a man in his late teens or twenties in good health and CMV-seronegative. The J gene is TRBJ2-1, the V gene TRBV6-4; TRBD2 matches at 10 bases. The material sequenced was PBMCs. CDR3 nucleotide sequence: TGTGCCAGCAGTGAACTAGCGGGGTCCTACAATGAGCAGTTCTTC. This gives the protein CASSELAGSYNEQFF.